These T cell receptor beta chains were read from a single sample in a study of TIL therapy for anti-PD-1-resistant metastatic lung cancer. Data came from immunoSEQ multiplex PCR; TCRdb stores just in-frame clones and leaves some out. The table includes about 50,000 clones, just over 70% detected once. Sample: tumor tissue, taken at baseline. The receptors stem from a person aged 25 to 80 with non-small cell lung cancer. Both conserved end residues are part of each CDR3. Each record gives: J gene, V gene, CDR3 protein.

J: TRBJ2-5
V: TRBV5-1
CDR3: CASSVNREGQYF

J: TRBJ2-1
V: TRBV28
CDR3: CASSTTRTSGSHRDEQFF

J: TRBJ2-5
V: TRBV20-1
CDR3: CSAGVQETQYF

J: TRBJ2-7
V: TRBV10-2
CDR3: CAVYRDSIYPQYEQYF

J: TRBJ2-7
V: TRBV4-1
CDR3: CASSPGSTYEQYF

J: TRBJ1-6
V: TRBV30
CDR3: CAWSPASYNSPLHF

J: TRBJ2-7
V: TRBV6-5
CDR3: CASSYSVGASVGEQYF

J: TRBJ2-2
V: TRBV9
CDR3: CASSERAGGPTGELFF

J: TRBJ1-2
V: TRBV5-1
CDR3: CASSLGFRDLDYGYTF

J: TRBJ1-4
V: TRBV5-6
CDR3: CASSSDRGEKLFF

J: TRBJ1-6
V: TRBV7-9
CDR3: CASSLELGSSPLHF

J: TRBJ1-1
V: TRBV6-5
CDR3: CASSNTGRREAFF

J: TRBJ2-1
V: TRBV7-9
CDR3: CASSLAASGRVGNEQFF

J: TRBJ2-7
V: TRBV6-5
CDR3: CASIGVAGLGKQYF

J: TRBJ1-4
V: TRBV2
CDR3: CASHRGSANEKLFF

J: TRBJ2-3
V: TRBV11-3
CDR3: CASSLGTGSSTDTQYF

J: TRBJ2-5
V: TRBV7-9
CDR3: CASSLAPGQGYQETQYF

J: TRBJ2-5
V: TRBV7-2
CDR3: CASSRGTGGLQETQYF

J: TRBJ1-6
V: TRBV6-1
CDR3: CASNFVNSPLHF

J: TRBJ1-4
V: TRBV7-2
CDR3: CASSLAATNEKLFF

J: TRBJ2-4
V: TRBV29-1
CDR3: CQERRLDKNIQYF

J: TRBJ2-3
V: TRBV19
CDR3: CASKKRANTDTQYF

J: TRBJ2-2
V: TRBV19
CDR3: CASRGRGPGELFF

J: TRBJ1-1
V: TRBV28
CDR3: CASRGGGNTEAFF

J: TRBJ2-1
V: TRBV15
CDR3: CATSSGWGQFF

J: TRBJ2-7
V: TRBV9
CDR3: CASSVEGGGAYEQYF

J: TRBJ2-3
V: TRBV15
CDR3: CATSGIGTLSDTQYF

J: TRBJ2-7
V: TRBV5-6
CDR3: CASSLSAVAYEQYF

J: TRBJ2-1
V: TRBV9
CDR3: CASSWPDGTSGKSSYNEQFF

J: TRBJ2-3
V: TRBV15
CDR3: CATTRGQGGTDTQYF

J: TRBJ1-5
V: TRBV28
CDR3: CASRTTGNPNQPQHF

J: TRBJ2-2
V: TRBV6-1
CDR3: CASSATPGGGELFF

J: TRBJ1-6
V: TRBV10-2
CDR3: CASSPTTGQGNSPLHF

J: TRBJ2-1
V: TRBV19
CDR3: CATLGGQNEQFF

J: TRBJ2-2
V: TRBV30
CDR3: CAWSVPYRAGELFF

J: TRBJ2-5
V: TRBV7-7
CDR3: CASSLVAGAGQETQYF

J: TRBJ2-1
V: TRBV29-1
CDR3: CSVQGGRNEQFF

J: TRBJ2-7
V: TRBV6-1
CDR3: CASSFQGRYEQYF

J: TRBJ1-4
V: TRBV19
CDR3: CASSHKGGAKLFF

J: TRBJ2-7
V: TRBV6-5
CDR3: CASSSDRAYEQYF

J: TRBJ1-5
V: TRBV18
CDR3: CASSPRATDQPQHF

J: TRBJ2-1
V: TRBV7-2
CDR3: CASSLEGAYNEQFF

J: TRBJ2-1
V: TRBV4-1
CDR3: CASSQGRGGYNEQFF

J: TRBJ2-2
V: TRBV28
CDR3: CASSLQTGGNGELFF

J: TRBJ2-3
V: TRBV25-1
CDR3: CASSAAGTQYF

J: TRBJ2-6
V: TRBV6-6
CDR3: CASSYDAPSGANVLTF

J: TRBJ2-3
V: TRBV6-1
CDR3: CASSEAPARIPTDTQYF

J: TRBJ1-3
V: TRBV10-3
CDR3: CAISESGGFGNTIYF

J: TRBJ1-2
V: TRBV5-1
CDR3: CASSLDQVNSGGYTF